These 21 T cell receptor beta chains were sequenced from one sample in a study of cytomegalovirus exposure and HLA in healthy donors. It was with 60 Vbeta and 13 Jbeta primers that the PCR ran. Using immunoSEQ multiplex PCR, the repertoire was profiled, and TCRdb retains in-frame clones only, with some absent. Of roughly 100,000 clones in the sample, 75% to 90% were seen once. Sequences were obtained from PBMCs. Every receptor here comes from a man aged 35-49 years in good health and CMV-seronegative.

The chain links TRBV5-1 to TRBJ1-3, with D hard to call. Trimming removed 0 bases from V and 0 bases from J, with 10 bases in between. Germline-derived CDR1 and CDR2 are SGHRS and YFSETQ. This CDR3 has 16 residues. The DNA of the CDR3 is TGCGCCAGCAGCTTGGCTAGTCTTTCCTCTGGAAACACCATATATTTT. Its translation is CASSLASLSSGNTIYF.

The rearrangement uses TRBV5-1 and TRBJ1-1; D is unresolved. Per germline, CDR1 SGHRS and CDR2 YFSETQ. The CDR3 runs to 14 residues. Trimming left V 0 bases short and J 6 bases short, with 12 bases between. The CDR3 DNA follows: TGCGCCAGCAGCTTGGAACGGGGAAGGGCTGAAGCTTTCTTT. Residues: CASSLERGRAEAFF.

Written as DNA, the CDR3 is TGCAGCGTAGGGAGCTCCTACGAGCAGTACTTC. Its translation: CSVGSSYEQYF. V and J are TRBV29-1 and TRBJ2-7; perhaps TRBD2 as D (5 bases). The CDR3 totals 11 residues. The V and J ends lost 6 bases and 0 bases respectively, with 6 bases between them. The germline V gene has CDR1 SQVTM and CDR2 ANQGSEA.

This sequence joins TRBV18 and TRBJ2-4; 9 bases are shared with TRBD2. The V segment lost 3 bases and the J segment 8 bases; nucleotides outside the gene matches: 2. This CDR3 is built from 13 residues. Per the germline V gene, CDR1 is KGHSH and CDR2 is LQKENI. The CDR3 is CASSPAGGDIQYF. The CDR3 DNA is TGTGCCAGCTCACCGGCGGGAGGGGACATTCAGTACTTC.

The V and J genes are TRBV5-6 and TRBJ1-5; D may be TRBD1 (5 bases). V lost 0 bases, J lost 5 bases, and 6 bases lay in between. CDR3 length: 13 residues. Germline V gene data show CDR1 as SGHDT and CDR2 as YYEEEE. The chain's CDR3 is CASSLAGYQPQHF. The CDR3, as DNA: TGTGCCAGCAGCTTGGCAGGGTATCAGCCCCAGCATTTT. The full variable domain, rest sourced from reference TRBV5-6 and TRBJ1-5, is DAGVTQSPTHLIKTRGQQVTLRCSPKSGHDTVSWYQQALGQGPQFIFQYYEEEERQRGNFPDRFSGHQFPNYSSELNVNALLLGDSALYLCASSLAGYQPQHFGDGTRLSIL.

This chain uses TRBV5-6 with TRBJ2-5; possible D gene TRBD2, 7 bases. Germline V gene lookup returns CDR1 SGHDT and CDR2 YYEEEE. CDR3 length equals 16 residues. V was pared by 4 bases and J by 0 bases, with 16 bases between. Here the CDR3 DNA reads TGTGCCAGCAGCCCCCTGGGGGCGGGGGACCAAGAGACCCAGTACTTC. It is translated as CASSPLGAGDQETQYF.

V is TRBV19 and J is TRBJ2-3; TRBD2 matches 9 bases. Germline V lookup: CDR1 LNHDA, CDR2 SQIVND (reference sequence). The CDR3 spans 15 residues. V shed 5 bases, J shed 4 bases, and the junction held 7 bases outside the gene matches. The CDR3 reads CASSFLAGASDTQYF. CDR3 bases: TGTGCCAGTAGTTTCTTAGCGGGGGCTTCAGATACGCAGTATTTT.

This chain uses TRBV29-1 with TRBJ1-2, with D uncertain. The germline CDR1 and CDR2 sequences are SQVTM and ANQGSEA. The V end lost 3 bases, the J end lost 7 bases, and 9 bases lay between the germline ends. This CDR3 region has 11 residues. CDR3 in DNA: TGCAGCGTTGAGCTGGCGGGTGGCTACACCTTC. Translated, it gives CSVELAGGYTF.

This chain connects TRBV6-1 to TRBJ1-1; 7 nucleotides line up with TRBD1. The CDR3 contains 15 residues. Trimming cost V 5 bases and J 1 base; bases outside gene matches: 7. Germline V CDR1 and CDR2: MNHNS, SASEGT. As DNA, the CDR3 is TGTGCCAGCAGTAGACAGGGCGGGGAGAACACTGAAGCTTTCTTT. This translates into CASSRQGGENTEAFF.

This rearrangement joins TRBV4-3 to TRBJ2-1; 10 nucleotides align to TRBD1. V lost 0 bases and J lost 6; bases outside the gene matches: 14. Germline-derived CDR1 and CDR2 are LGHNA and YSLEER. The length of the CDR3 is 19 residues. DNA of the CDR3: TGCGCCAGCAGCCAAGATAATTACGGACAGGGGGACTTTGTCAATGAGCAGTTCTTC. Its translation is CASSQDNYGQGDFVNEQFF.

The gene calls are TRBV9 and TRBJ2-1, with D hard to call. CDR1 is SGDLS and CDR2 is YYNGEE in the germline V gene. Trimming cost V 0 bases and J 8 bases, with 12 bases left between them. The CDR3 totals 14 residues. The DNA for the CDR3 is TGTGCCAGCAGCGTAGCTACTCTTTCCGATGAGCAGTTCTTC. The encoded protein is CASSVATLSDEQFF.

The rearrangement links TRBV7-2 to TRBJ2-5; possible D gene TRBD1, 5 bases. V was clipped by 7 bases and J by 1 base, with 10 bases between them. This CDR3 is 13 amino acids long. Germline CDR1 reads SGHTA; CDR2 reads FQGNSA. CDR3: CASTPDSQETQYF. The CDR3 DNA sequence: TGTGCCAGCACCCCCGACAGCCAAGAGACCCAGTACTTC.

A word on this clone: Other DNA variants within this sample encode the same CDR3. V usage is TRBV7-9 and J usage is TRBJ2-6; 7 bases match TRBD1. The CDR3 extends over 16 amino acids. V shed 1 base and J 4 bases; nucleotides not matched to a gene: 4. The germline CDR1 and CDR2 sequences are SEHNR and FQNEAQ (reference sequence). In nucleotides, the CDR3 is TGTGCCAGCAGCTTAGACAGGGGATCGGGGGCCAACGTCCTGACTTTC. The encoded protein is CASSLDRGSGANVLTF.

The chain joins TRBV27 to TRBJ1-3; tentative D call: TRBD1 (6 bases). Per germline, CDR1 MNHEY and CDR2 SMNVEV (reference sequence). Trimming cost V 0 bases and J 3 bases, with 9 bases left between them. The CDR3 contains 15 residues. CDR3 sequence: CASSLSGGFGNTIYF. In DNA, the CDR3 is TGTGCCAGCAGTTTATCAGGGGGTTTTGGAAACACCATATATTTT.

This chain joins TRBV7-8 and TRBJ2-1; D possibly corresponds to TRBD1 (6 bases). Germline V gene lookup returns CDR1 SGHVS and CDR2 FQNEAQ. CDR3 length equals 17 residues. With 1 base removed from V and 3 bases from J, the gap between germline ends came to 16 bases. The CDR3 spells CASSLGYGDKYYNEQFF. The CDR3 DNA follows: TGTGCCAGCAGCTTAGGGTACGGGGACAAATACTACAATGAGCAGTTCTTC.

The CDR3 spells CASSLGSWGGENTEAFF. CDR3 sequence (DNA): TGTGCCAGCAGCTTAGGCAGTTGGGGGGGAGAGAACACTGAAGCTTTCTTT. The chain uses TRBV7-6 and TRBJ1-1, with D possibly being TRBD1 (5 bases). The CDR3 is 17 amino acids. Trimming pared 1 base from V and 1 base from J, leaving 16 bases between. Germline CDR1 reads SGHVS; CDR2 reads FNYEAQ.

The chain joins TRBV11-3 to TRBJ2-1; 7 bases are a match to TRBD1. The CDR3 is 13 amino acids. Losses at the gene ends were 1 base for V and 6 bases for J; bases not matched to a gene: 0. Germline V lookup: CDR1 SGHNT, CDR2 YENEEA. The CDR3 region has the DNA TGTGCCAGCAGCTTAGGGACAGGCAATGAGCAGTTCTTC. Residues: CASSLGTGNEQFF.

This clone is deemed medium-sized (0.01 to 0.1%). The V and J genes are TRBV4-1 and TRBJ1-5; D perhaps matches TRBD1 (5 bases). The CDR3 sequence is 16 residues long. The germline CDR1 and CDR2 sequences are MGHRA and YSYEKL. Trimming pared 0 bases from V and 3 bases from J, leaving 12 bases between. The chain's CDR3 is CASSQDPGRANQPQHF. In DNA form, the CDR3 reads TGCGCCAGCAGCCAAGACCCCGGCAGGGCCAATCAGCCCCAGCATTTT.

As to this clone: A junction end diverges from the germline sequence, so it may reflect a read error. The genes are TRBV27 and TRBJ1-3; D possibly corresponds to TRBD1 (6 bases). CDR1 and CDR2 (germline): MNHEY, SMNVEV (reference sequence). The CDR3 sequence is 15 residues long. CDR3 DNA: TGTGCCAGCAGCCCCACAGGGATCTCTGGAGACACCATATATTTT. This sequence encodes CASSPTGISGDTIYF.

The chain carries TRBV27 and TRBJ1-2; unclear D gene. Trimming stripped 10 bases from V and 1 base from J, with 10 bases between. Germline lookup yields CDR1 MNHEY and CDR2 SMNVEV (reference sequence). There are 12 residues in the CDR3. In DNA form, the CDR3 reads TGTGCCACCCAGGCGTTTAACTATGGCTACACCTTC. The encoded protein is CATQAFNYGYTF.

The chain combines TRBV30 with TRBJ1-2; 8 positions agree with TRBD1. CDR3 length: 16 residues. The germline V gene has CDR1 GTSNPN and CDR2 SVGIG (reference sequence). Trimming took 3 bases from V and 4 from J; bases not matched to a gene: 13. The CDR3 coding sequence is TGTGCCTGGAGACCCGGGACAGGCCGAACAGGCTATGGCTACACCTTC. Translated, it gives CAWRPGTGRTGYGYTF.